This is a list of T cell receptor beta chains from one sample in a study of T cell responses to AZD1222 COVID-19 vaccine. The table came from immunoSEQ multiplex PCR; TCRdb's copy has only in-frame clones and leaves some out. The data hold over 100,000 clones, with approximately 86% observed a single time. This sample comprised peripheral blood, obtained 28 days after the second dose of the MenACWY control vaccine. The receptors shown here come from an adult who received the MenACWY meningococcal vaccine as a control. The conserved cysteine and the conserved F or W are not part of the CDR3 here.

>TRBV2
ASSVDVSAPLH
>TRBV5-1
ASSPRRGKQETQY
>TRBV10-3
ASSTESYEQY
>TRBV7-8
ASSLAAGGGQETQY
>TRBV19
ASSPRGQGSSYEQY
>TRBV3-1/TRBV3-2
ASSQFPGHSNQPQH
>TRBV7-3
ASSTQGPQVTGELF
>TRBV19
ASTLSLGTGLGGYT
>TRBV7-9
ASSLDAPGVETQY
>TRBV27
ASSPWTGETQY
>TRBV7-2
ASSMGQGVETQY
>TRBV19
ATTTDSYSGNTIY
>TRBV28
ASSLASLGQY
>TRBV11-3
ASSFGTSGGGVNEQF
>TRBV12-3/TRBV12-4
ASSLKGTSGYT
>TRBV7-2
ASSAQGAGEQY
>TRBV4-1
ASSRTVDGSVTEAF
>TRBV5-4
ASSLEPTLPNYGYT